This TCR beta chain was sequenced in a study of Graves' ophthalmopathy and Graves' hyperthyroidism. This clonotype appeared a few times. Every ophthalmopathy donor presented moderate-to-severe activity, CAS ≥3, NOSPECS ≥4 and duration under 3 months. Serum thyroxine and TRAb, along with clinical symptoms, thyroid ultrasound and orbital computed tomography, were what diagnosis relied on. RNA transcripts served as template for amplifying TCR beta CDR3 sequences. The first round was an RT-PCR with HTBI primers, and the second round was a multiplex PCR. In TCRdb, the multiplex PCR reads were re-called with MiXCR into one record per CDR3 protein. Here the sample spans about 740,000 distinct CDR3 sequences, approximately 40% being singletons. There are 18 residues in the CDR3. Germline CDR1 and CDR2: SEHNR and FQNEAQ (reference sequence). V lost 1 base to trimming and J lost 8 bases, with 23 bases between them.

Material: peripheral blood. This TCR was sampled from an adult man with Graves' ophthalmopathy. The chain is built from TRBV7-9 and TRBJ1-4; no clear D. CDR3 DNA sequence: TGTGCCAGCAGCTTAGATCTCGGCGCGAGCCCGGGGAGCGAAAAACTGTTTTTT. It specifies CASSLDLGASPGSEKLFF.